The 12 T cell receptor beta chains presented below share a single source sample, sequenced in a study of cytomegalovirus exposure and HLA in healthy donors. In the PCR, 60 Vbeta and 13 Jbeta primers were used. Libraries were prepared by immunoSEQ multiplex PCR; TCRdb keeps only in-frame clonotypes and omits some of them. This table has 200,000 to 300,000 clones, 82% appearing once. Input material: PBMCs. The receptors stem from a woman between 40 and 50 years old in good health and CMV-seropositive.

The chain carries TRBV5-1 and TRBJ1-2, with D uncertain. The CDR3 contains 13 residues. V was shortened by 0 bases and J by 7 bases, with 10 bases between the two germline ends. CDR1 and CDR2 (germline): SGHRS, YFSETQ. The CDR3 sequence: CASSLERDIGYTF. For the CDR3, the DNA is TGCGCCAGCAGCTTGGAACGCGATATTGGCTACACCTTC.

The chain links TRBV5-4 to TRBJ2-7, with TRBD2 matching 11 bases. Trimming took 1 base from V and 2 from J; bases not matched to a gene: 2. Germline lookup yields CDR1 SGHNT and CDR2 YYREEE (reference sequence). This CDR3 has 15 residues. The CDR3 nucleotides are TGTGCCAGCAGCTTGCCTAGCGGGGGGACCTACGAGCAGTACTTC. Translated, it gives CASSLPSGGTYEQYF.

The CDR3 loop reads CASSTKTGALNNSPLHF. The CDR3 DNA is TGTGCCAGCAGCACAAAAACGGGAGCTCTTAATAATTCACCCCTCCACTTT. The chain is built from TRBV7-3 and TRBJ1-6; D gene unclear. The length of the CDR3 is 17 residues. Per the germline V gene, CDR1 is SGHTA and CDR2 is FQGTGA. V was clipped by 5 bases and J by 5 bases, with 19 bases between them.

This sequence joins TRBV20-1 and TRBJ2-2; D remains unclear. The V gene's germline CDR1 is DFQATT and CDR2 SNEGSKA (reference sequence). With 6 bases removed from V and 5 bases from J, the gap between germline ends came to 7 bases. CDR3 size: 11 residues. The CDR3 DNA follows: TGCAGTGCCCTGTTAACCGGGGAGCTGTTTTTT. Protein product: CSALLTGELFF.

The gene calls are TRBV20-1 and TRBJ1-2; D gene uncertain. Trimming cost V 3 bases and J 8 bases, with 10 bases left between them. This CDR3 is built from 11 residues. The germline V gene has CDR1 DFQATT and CDR2 SNEGSKA (reference sequence). The CDR3 sequence is CSASQTRGYTF. The CDR3 bases are TGCAGTGCTAGCCAGACTCGAGGCTACACCTTC.

V gene TRBV11-2 combines with J gene TRBJ1-1; maybe TRBD1 (5 bases). The germline gives CDR1 SGHAT, CDR2 FQNNGV. The CDR3 loop spans 12 amino acids. Trimming shortened V by 4 bases and J by 8 bases, and 11 bases separated the two germline ends. The CDR3 is CASSSQTVEAFF. Here the CDR3 DNA reads TGTGCCAGCAGCTCTCAGACAGTGGAAGCTTTCTTT.

V usage is TRBV7-7 and J usage is TRBJ1-3, with 10 positions matching TRBD1. Trimming at V came to 5 bases and at J to 4 bases, leaving 5 bases not matched to a gene. CDR1 SSHAT and CDR2 FNYEAQ come from the germline V gene (reference sequence). The length of the CDR3 is 15 residues. The CDR3 loop is CASSPGQGPGNTIYF. The CDR3 DNA reads TGTGCCAGCAGCCCGGGACAGGGGCCAGGAAACACCATATATTTT.

The chain is built from TRBV23-1 and TRBJ2-3; D gene unclear. TRBV23-1 falls under the ORF class, with uncertain function. V gave up 4 bases and J gave up 2 bases, with 10 bases separating them. There are 14 residues in the CDR3. The CDR3 loop reads CASSPPPVTDTQYF. CDR3 DNA: TGCGCCAGCAGTCCCCCTCCAGTCACAGATACGCAGTATTTT.

This chain uses TRBV7-9 with TRBJ1-2; the D gene is possibly TRBD1 (6 bases). The ends were cut back, 2 bases at V and 6 bases at J, with 10 bases in the middle. The CDR3 has 13 residues. Per germline, CDR1 SEHNR and CDR2 FQNEAQ (reference sequence). In DNA form, the CDR3 reads TGTGCCAGCAGCTTAAAGGGGGAAGATGGCTACACCTTC. It specifies CASSLKGEDGYTF.

The chain recombines TRBV7-8 with TRBJ2-7; no clear D gene. Trimming took 1 base from V and 4 from J, leaving 8 bases between them. Germline V lookup: CDR1 SGHVS, CDR2 FQNEAQ. The CDR3 consists of 13 residues. This chain's CDR3 is CASSLDPGYEQYF. CDR3 bases: TGTGCCAGCAGCTTAGACCCCGGTTACGAGCAGTACTTC.

The chain has TRBV28 and TRBJ1-1, with D unresolved. Trimming pared 7 bases from V and 0 bases from J, leaving 6 bases between. The CDR3 has 12 amino acids. The germline CDR1 and CDR2 sequences are MDHEN and SYDVKM. For the CDR3, the DNA is TGTGCCAGCACCGTAATGAACACTGAAGCTTTCTTT. This codes for CASTVMNTEAFF.

The rearrangement joins TRBV19 to TRBJ1-5; a possible D gene is TRBD1 (5 bases). The germline CDR1 and CDR2 sequences are LNHDA and SQIVND (reference sequence). Trimming took 3 bases from V and 2 from J, leaving 8 bases between them. The CDR3 loop spans 14 amino acids. CDR3 protein: CASSIIRGNQPQHF. The CDR3 coding sequence is TGTGCCAGTAGTATTATCAGGGGCAATCAGCCCCAGCATTTT.